The 9 T cell receptor beta chains listed next were all sequenced from one sample in a study of cytomegalovirus exposure and HLA in healthy donors. Amplification used 60 Vbeta primers and 13 Jbeta primers. Method: immunoSEQ multiplex PCR; TCRdb's copy keeps in-frame clones and lacks some. The top ten hold around 0.7% of the sample, which has about 150,000 clones, over 60% seen once. The sample consisted of PBMCs. Receptors were obtained from a male donor in good health and CMV-seronegative.

The sample holds a few counts of this clone. The chain employs TRBV15 and TRBJ1-1; D may be TRBD1 (5 bases). Germline V gene data show CDR1 as LNHNV and CDR2 as YYDKDF (reference sequence). This CDR3 has 14 residues. The V end was cut by 0 bases, the J end by 5 bases, with 10 bases between. This CDR3 is CATSREGAGTEAFF. CDR3 nucleotide sequence: TGTGCCACCAGCAGAGAAGGGGCAGGGACTGAAGCTTTCTTT. The full variable domain, rest sourced from reference TRBV15 and TRBJ1-1, is DAMVIQNPRYQVTQFGKPVTLSCSQTLNHNVMYWYQQKSSQAPKLLFHYYDKDFNNEADTPDNFQSRRPNTSFCFLDIRSPGLGDTAMYLCATSREGAGTEAFFGQGTRLTVV.

V and J are TRBV19 and TRBJ2-7; D perhaps matches TRBD1 (6 bases). The CDR3 is 14 amino acids. V lost 6 bases and J 2 bases, leaving 14 bases between the germline ends. Per the germline V gene, CDR1 is LNHDA and CDR2 is SQIVND (reference sequence). CDR3 bases: TGTGCCAGTAGCCCACAGGGATTACCCTACGAGCAGTACTTC. This sequence encodes CASSPQGLPYEQYF. Together with reference TRBV19 and TRBJ2-7, the CDR3 gives the full variable domain: DGGITQSPKYLFRKEGQNVTLSCEQNLNHDAMYWYRQDPGQGLRLIYYSQIVNDFQKGDIAEGYSVSREKKESFPLTVTSAQKNPTAFYLCASSPQGLPYEQYFGPGTRLTVT.

This clone appeared a few times. The chain links TRBV10-3 to TRBJ1-2; 10 bases fit TRBD1. Per germline, CDR1 ENHRY and CDR2 SYGVKD. There are 13 residues in the CDR3. Germline trimming cut 10 bases from V and 6 bases from J; bases unmatched to any gene: 8. CDR3 protein: CASLMGTGDGYTF. In DNA, the CDR3 is TGTGCCAGCCTAATGGGGACAGGGGATGGCTACACCTTC.

The rearrangement links TRBV19 to TRBJ1-6; the D is unclear. V lost 7 bases, J lost 6 bases, and 10 bases lay in between. This CDR3 has 13 residues. CDR1 and CDR2 from the germline V gene are LNHDA and SQIVND (reference sequence). The CDR3 DNA follows: TGTGCCAGTAATGGAGTGTTTAATTCACCCCTCCACTTT. As protein: CASNGVFNSPLHF.

This clone was picked up a small number of times. The chain uses TRBV4-3 and TRBJ2-1, with 12 bases identical to TRBD2. CDR1 LGHNA and CDR2 YSLEER come from the germline V gene. CDR3 length equals 18 residues. J was trimmed by 2 bases and V by 1 base; bases with no gene match: 6. The CDR3 is CASSQGASGRAAYNEQFF. CDR3 DNA sequence: TGCGCCAGCAGCCAAGGGGCTAGCGGGAGGGCCGCCTACAATGAGCAGTTCTTC.

The chain has TRBV2 and TRBJ2-1, with 7 bases lining up with TRBD1. The CDR3 runs 15 residues. Germline values: CDR1 SNHLY, CDR2 FYNNEI. V lost 5 bases to trimming and J lost 4 bases; unmatched junction nucleotides: 8. The CDR3 nucleotides read TGTGCCAGCAGTCGCACGGGACAGCTATACAATGAGCAGTTCTTC. Protein product: CASSRTGQLYNEQFF.

The chain uses TRBV7-9 and TRBJ2-5, with a weak D call TRBD2 (6 bases). Near its end, the DNA agrees better with TRBJ2-7, so the J call may be wrong. The CDR3 is 12 amino acids. The V gene's germline CDR1 is SEHNR and CDR2 FQNEAQ (reference sequence). The CDR3 here is CASTWGVHEQYF. CDR3 coding DNA: TGTGCCAGCACCTGGGGGGTACACGAGCAGTACTTC.

This chain uses TRBV10-1 with TRBJ2-3; D is perhaps TRBD2 (5 bases). This CDR3 is built from 19 residues. V lost 0 bases to trimming and J lost 1 base, with 20 bases between them. Germline values: CDR1 WNHNN, CDR2 SYGVQD (reference sequence). CDR3 coding DNA: TGCGCCAGCAGTGAGTCAAAGGGTTCGGAGGACCACCGCACAGATACGCAGTATTTT. This codes for CASSESKGSEDHRTDTQYF.

The rearrangement links TRBV7-2 to TRBJ2-4; D is possibly TRBD1 (6 bases). The ends were cut back, 3 bases at V and 1 base at J, with 10 bases in the middle. CDR1 and CDR2 (germline): SGHTA, FQGNSA. This CDR3 has 15 amino acids. The CDR3 loop reads CASSLMGAAKNIQYF. The CDR3, as DNA: TGTGCCAGCAGCTTGATGGGGGCCGCCAAAAACATTCAGTACTTC.